The clone carrying this T cell receptor beta chain was seen only a few times. Vbeta (60) and Jbeta (13) primers were used in the PCR. The protocol was immunoSEQ multiplex PCR, while the TCRdb copy is restricted to in-frame clones and leaves out a portion. The sample consists of 95,000 to 150,000 clones, more than 65% of them appearing once. These data belong to a study of cytomegalovirus exposure and HLA in healthy donors. Trimming left V 5 bases short and J 8 bases short, with 11 bases between. This CDR3 has 11 residues. Looked up from germline, CDR1 is GTSNPN and CDR2 is SVGIG (reference sequence). Sequenced material: PBMCs. The sequence came from a man younger than 35 in good health and CMV-seropositive. V is TRBV30 and J is TRBJ2-3; perhaps TRBD2 as D (6 bases). The CDR3 DNA reads TGTGCCTGGGCAGAGGGAGGTACGCAGTATTTT. This encodes CAWAEGGTQYF. Full variable domain (outside the CDR3, taken from reference TRBV30 and TRBJ2-3): SQTIHQWPATLVQPVGSPLSLECTVEGTSNPNLYWYRQAAGRGLQLLFYSVGIGQISSEVPQNLSASRPQDRQFILSSKKLLLSDSGFYLCAWAEGGTQYFGPGTRLTVL.